These 19 T cell receptor beta chains share one sample of origin, sequenced in a study of blood T cell repertoires in COVID-19. Assay: immunoSEQ multiplex PCR; the TCRdb copy retains only in-frame clones and omits some. The sample has about 320,000 clones, 90% seen once. The sample consisted of PBMCs or T cells enriched from blood (not recorded which). These receptors all stem from a man aged 55 to 70 who had recovered from COVID-19.

This chain joins TRBV3-1 (or the pseudogene TRBV3-2) and TRBJ1-2; no clear D gene. The germline CDR1 and CDR2 sequences are LGHDT and YNNKEL (reference sequence). This CDR3 has 14 residues. V lost 4 bases and J lost 7, with 16 bases in between. CDR3 loop: CASSPLHGLFGYTF. Here the CDR3 DNA reads TGTGCCAGCAGCCCGTTACATGGTTTGTTTGGCTACACCTTC.

This clone was seen just once. V and J are TRBV6-5 and TRBJ1-4, with 7 nucleotides matching TRBD1. V trimming: 6 bases; J trimming: 3 bases; junction bases outside the gene matches: 4. Germline V CDR1 and CDR2: MNHEY, SVGAGI. The CDR3 extends over 14 amino acids. The DNA of the CDR3 is TGTGCCAGCAGCCAAGGGACAGCTAATGAAAAACTGTTTTTT. Protein sequence: CASSQGTANEKLFF.

The chain is built from TRBV5-6 and TRBJ2-2; 9 nucleotides align to TRBD1. The V gene end was trimmed by 4 bases and the J gene end by 4 bases; junction bases not matched to a gene: 8. Germline lookup yields CDR1 SGHDT and CDR2 YYEEEE. The CDR3 runs to 16 residues. The CDR3 reads CASSREGQGSTGELFF. The CDR3 coding sequence is TGTGCCAGCAGCCGAGAGGGACAGGGCTCCACCGGGGAGCTGTTTTTT.

V is TRBV4-2 and J is TRBJ1-2; D ambiguous. The V and J ends lost 2 bases and 2 bases respectively, with 9 bases between them. The CDR3 contains 14 residues. CDR1 LGHNA and CDR2 YNFKEQ come from the germline V gene. CDR3 nucleotide sequence: TGTGCCAGCAGCCAATCCGGAGGGAACTATGGCTACACCTTC. It encodes CASSQSGGNYGYTF.

The rearrangement joins TRBV7-9 to TRBJ1-1, with D possibly being TRBD1 (6 bases). Trimming removed 6 bases at V and 8 bases at J, with 16 bases between. The CDR3 runs 13 residues. CDR1 and CDR2 from the germline V gene are SEHNR and FQNEAQ (reference sequence). As DNA, the CDR3 is TGTGCCAGCAGGACCCGGGACAACCCGGAAGCTTTCTTT. Translated: CASRTRDNPEAFF.

V and J are TRBV7-9 and TRBJ2-3, with a possible D match to TRBD2 (5 bases). The CDR3 contains 16 residues. V was trimmed by 5 bases and J by 6 bases, leaving 21 bases between them. Germline V gives CDR1 SEHNR, CDR2 FQNEAQ (reference sequence). CDR3: CASSVTADPRRDTQYF. The CDR3 DNA sequence: TGTGCCAGCAGCGTCACAGCGGACCCGAGGAGGGATACGCAGTATTTT. Drawing the rest from reference TRBV7-9 and TRBJ2-3, the complete variable domain is DTGVSQNPRHKITKRGQNVTFRCDPISEHNRLYWYRQTLGQGPEFLTYFQNEAQLEKSRLLSDRFSAERPKGSFSTLEIQRTEQGDSAMYLCASSVTADPRRDTQYFGPGTRLTVL.

This sequence joins TRBV9 and TRBJ2-1; 10 bases line up with TRBD2. The CDR3 runs 20 residues. V dropped 3 bases and J dropped 0; count of bases not matched to a gene: 15. Germline V lookup: CDR1 SGDLS, CDR2 YYNGEE. CDR3 loop: CASSAPLLKPSGGSYNEQFF. The CDR3 bases are TGTGCCAGCAGCGCCCCGCTCCTCAAACCTAGCGGGGGCTCCTACAATGAGCAGTTCTTC.

This clone appeared once. J is TRBJ1-5 and V is TRBV18; D unresolved. CDR3 length: 13 amino acids. The germline V gene encodes CDR1 KGHSH and CDR2 LQKENI. The ends were cut back, 3 bases at V and 5 bases at J, with 8 bases in the middle. The CDR3 protein is CASSPSQYQPQHF. CDR3 nucleotide sequence: TGTGCCAGCTCACCTTCACAGTATCAGCCCCAGCATTTT.

The chain carries TRBV30 and TRBJ2-5; 8 bases line up with TRBD2. J lost 5 bases, V lost 3 bases, and 11 bases had no gene match. The CDR3 covers 15 residues. Germline CDR1 and CDR2: GTSNPN and SVGIG (reference sequence). Here the CDR3 reads CAWSQVRGGRETQYF. The DNA for the CDR3 is TGTGCCTGGAGCCAGGTTCGGGGGGGCCGGGAGACCCAGTACTTC.

The V and J genes are TRBV6-5 and TRBJ1-1; 8 bases fit TRBD1. Germline V gene lookup returns CDR1 MNHEY and CDR2 SVGAGI. The V and J ends lost 6 bases and 5 bases, in that order; junction bases with no gene match: 8. This CDR3 comprises 14 residues. The CDR3 spells CASSRGQGLTEAFF. CDR3 DNA: TGTGCCAGCAGCCGCGGACAGGGATTGACTGAAGCTTTCTTT.

The chain joins TRBV5-4 to TRBJ1-2; 9 bases match TRBD1. Trimming at V came to 4 bases and at J to 5 bases, leaving 6 bases not matched to a gene. Germline lookup yields CDR1 SGHNT and CDR2 YYREEE (reference sequence). The length of the CDR3 is 14 residues. The DNA for the CDR3 is TGTGCCAGCAGCCCAACGGGACAGGGTTATGGCTACACCTTC. Translated: CASSPTGQGYGYTF. The whole variable domain, filled in from reference TRBV5-4 and TRBJ1-2, reads ETGVTQSPTHLIKTRGQQVTLRCSSQSGHNTVSWYQQALGQGPQFIFQYYREEENGRGNFPPRFSGLQFPNYSSELNVNALELDDSALYLCASSPTGQGYGYTFGSGTRLTVV.

This chain joins TRBV30 and TRBJ2-5; D remains ambiguous. The CDR3 has 13 amino acids. The ends were cut back, 2 bases at V and 1 base at J, with 8 bases in the middle. CDR1 is GTSNPN and CDR2 is SVGIG in the germline V gene (reference sequence). For the CDR3, the DNA is TGTGCCTGGAGTCCCGACTCCCAAGAGACCCAGTACTTC. Its protein product is CAWSPDSQETQYF.

The rearrangement uses TRBV24-1 and TRBJ2-1; 9 bases match TRBD1. This CDR3 spans 18 amino acids. V dropped 0 bases and J dropped 4; count of bases not matched to a gene: 9. Per germline, CDR1 KGHDR and CDR2 SFDVKD. CDR3 nucleotides: TGTGCCACCAGTGATTTGCCCGGGACAGGGTCTCGTTACAATGAGCAGTTCTTC. Translated, it gives CATSDLPGTGSRYNEQFF.

The J gene is TRBJ2-1, the V gene TRBV9; possible D gene TRBD2, 6 bases. The CDR3 totals 13 residues. The germline V gene encodes CDR1 SGDLS and CDR2 YYNGEE. The germline V and J ends were trimmed by 3 bases and 9 bases, with 13 bases remaining between them. CDR3 sequence: CASSEWGEGEQFF. The CDR3, as DNA: TGTGCCAGCAGCGAATGGGGGGAAGGTGAGCAGTTCTTC.

CDR3 nucleotide sequence: TGTGCCAGCAGGCGGATACTAGCGGGGGGAATTTACAATGAGCAGTTCTTC. Amino acid sequence: CASRRILAGGIYNEQFF. The rearrangement joins TRBV5-4 to TRBJ2-1; 12 positions match TRBD2. With 5 bases clipped from V and 4 bases from J, the junction kept 10 bases outside the gene matches. From germline, CDR1 is SGHNT and CDR2 YYREEE (reference sequence). The CDR3 sequence is 17 residues long. Full variable domain (outside the CDR3, taken from reference TRBV5-4 and TRBJ2-1): ETGVTQSPTHLIKTRGQQVTLRCSSQSGHNTVSWYQQALGQGPQFIFQYYREEENGRGNFPPRFSGLQFPNYSSELNVNALELDDSALYLCASRRILAGGIYNEQFFGPGTRLTVL.

The V call is TRBV6-2 or TRBV6-3, the J call TRBJ1-2; TRBD1 matches 7 bases. In germline, CDR1 is MNHEY, CDR2 SVGEGT. V gave up 2 bases and J gave up 7 bases; unmatched junction bases: 7. The length of the CDR3 is 14 residues. CDR3 nucleotides: TGTGCCAGCAGTTACCAGGACAGGAGCGGTGGCTACACCTTC. Protein product: CASSYQDRSGGYTF.

V is TRBV4-2 and J is TRBJ2-1; TRBD2 aligns across 13 bases. With 3 bases clipped from V and 4 bases from J, the junction kept 6 bases outside the gene matches. In germline, CDR1 is LGHNA, CDR2 YNFKEQ. The CDR3 extends over 17 amino acids. CDR3 DNA sequence: TGTGCCAGCAGCCACACACCGGGACTAGCGGGGTACAATGAGCAGTTCTTC. Translated: CASSHTPGLAGYNEQFF.

Regarding this clone: Its ends do not fully match the called genes, so a read error is possible. The chain uses TRBV23-1 and TRBJ1-6, with TRBD1 as a possible D gene (5 bases). TRBV23-1 is an open reading frame whose function is uncertain. The CDR3 is 17 residues long. The CDR3 nucleotides read TGCGCCAGCAGTCCTCCGACAGCTCTCATATATAAATCACCCCTCCACTTT. It codes for CASSPPTALIYKSPLHF.

The V and J genes are TRBV4-1 and TRBJ1-1; no clear D gene. The CDR3 runs to 14 residues. V lost 0 bases to trimming and J lost 1 base, with 6 bases between them. CDR1 MGHRA and CDR2 YSYEKL come from the germline V gene. The CDR3 loop is CASSQDLRNTEAFF. CDR3 coding DNA: TGCGCCAGCAGCCAAGATCTGAGGAACACTGAAGCTTTCTTT.